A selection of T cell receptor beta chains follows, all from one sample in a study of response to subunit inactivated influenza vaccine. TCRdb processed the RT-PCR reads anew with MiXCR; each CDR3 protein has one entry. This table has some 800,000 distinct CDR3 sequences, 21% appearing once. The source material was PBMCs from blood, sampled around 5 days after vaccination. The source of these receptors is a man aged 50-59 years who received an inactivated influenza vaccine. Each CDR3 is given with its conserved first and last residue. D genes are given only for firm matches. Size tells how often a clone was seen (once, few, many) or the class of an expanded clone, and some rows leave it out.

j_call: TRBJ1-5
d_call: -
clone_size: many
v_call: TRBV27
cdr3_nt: TGTGCCAGCAGTCCCACCCTCGGGCGGGCCAATCAGCCCCAGCATTTT
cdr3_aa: CASSPTLGRANQPQHF

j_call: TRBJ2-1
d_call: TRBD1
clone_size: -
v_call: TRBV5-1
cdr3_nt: TGCGCCAGCAGCTTTCTGACAGGGCCCTACAATGAGCAGTTCTTC
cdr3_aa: CASSFLTGPYNEQFF

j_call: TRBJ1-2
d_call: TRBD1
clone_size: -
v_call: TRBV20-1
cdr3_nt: TGCAGTGCTAGAGGACAGGGAGGGCCTAACTATGGCTACACCTTC
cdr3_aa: CSARGQGGPNYGYTF

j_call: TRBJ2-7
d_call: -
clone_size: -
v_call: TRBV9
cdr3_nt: TGTGCCAGCAGCTCCTCGTGGAGGGGAGGTAGAAACGAGCAGTACTTC
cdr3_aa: CASSSSWRGGRNEQYF

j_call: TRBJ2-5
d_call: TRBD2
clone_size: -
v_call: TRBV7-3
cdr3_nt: TGTGCCAGCAGTATTAGCGGGAGTCAGACCCAGTACTTC
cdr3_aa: CASSISGSQTQYF

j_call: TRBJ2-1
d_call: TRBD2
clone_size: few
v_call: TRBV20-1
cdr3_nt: TGCAGTGCTAGGCCTTTCCCGGGACTAGCGAAGAATGAGCAGTTCTTC
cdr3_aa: CSARPFPGLAKNEQFF

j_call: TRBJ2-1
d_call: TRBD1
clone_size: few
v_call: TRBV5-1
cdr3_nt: TGCGCCGGATCATTCGGGACAGGGGATAACGAGCAGTTCTTC
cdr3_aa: CAGSFGTGDNEQFF

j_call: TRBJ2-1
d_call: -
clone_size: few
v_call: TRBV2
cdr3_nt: TGTGCCAGCAGCCCCTTTGAGGGACGCAACCATGAGCAGTTCTTC
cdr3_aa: CASSPFEGRNHEQFF

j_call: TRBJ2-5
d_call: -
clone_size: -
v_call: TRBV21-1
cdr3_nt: TGTGCCAGCAGCAAGGGACAGGGGGATCAAGAGACCCAGTACTTC
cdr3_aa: CASSKGQGDQETQYF

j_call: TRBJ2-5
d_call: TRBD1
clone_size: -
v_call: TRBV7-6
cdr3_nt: TGTGCCAGCAGCTTAGAAGTGTTAGGGGGCGGTGGAGAGACCCAGTACTTC
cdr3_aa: CASSLEVLGGGGETQYF

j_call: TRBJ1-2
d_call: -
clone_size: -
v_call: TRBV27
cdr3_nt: TGTGCCAGCAGTTCTAGGGGCGGGACGAACTATGGCTACACCTTC
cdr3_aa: CASSSRGGTNYGYTF

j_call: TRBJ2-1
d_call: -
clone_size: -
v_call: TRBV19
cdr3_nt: TGTGCCAGTAGTATTGGGGGCCGGTCCTACAATGAGCAGTTCTTC
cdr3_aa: CASSIGGRSYNEQFF

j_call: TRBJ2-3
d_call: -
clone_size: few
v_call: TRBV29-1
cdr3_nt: TGCAGCGCCGGGGGTGGGGCCGATACGCAGTATTTT
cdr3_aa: CSAGGGADTQYF

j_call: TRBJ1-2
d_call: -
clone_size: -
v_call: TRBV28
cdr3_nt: TGTGCCAGCAGTTTATGGCTGGGGTCTAACTATGGCTACACCTTC
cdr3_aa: CASSLWLGSNYGYTF

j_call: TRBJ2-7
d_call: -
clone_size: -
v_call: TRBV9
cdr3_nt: TGTGCCAGCAGCCTAGCAGGGGAGCCGGGCGAGCAGTACTTC
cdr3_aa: CASSLAGEPGEQYF

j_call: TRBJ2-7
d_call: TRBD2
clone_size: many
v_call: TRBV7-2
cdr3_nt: TGTGCCAGCAGCTGGGAGGGCGGGCTTACCTACGAGCAGTACTTC
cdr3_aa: CASSWEGGLTYEQYF

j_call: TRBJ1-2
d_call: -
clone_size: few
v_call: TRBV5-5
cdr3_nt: TGTGCCAGCAGCTTTCCGCCCAGTTCCTATGGCTACACCTTC
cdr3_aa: CASSFPPSSYGYTF

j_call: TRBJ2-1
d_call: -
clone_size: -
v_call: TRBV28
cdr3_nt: TGTGCCAGCAGTTTGGTCAGCAACAATGAGCAGTTCTTC
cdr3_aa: CASSLVSNNEQFF

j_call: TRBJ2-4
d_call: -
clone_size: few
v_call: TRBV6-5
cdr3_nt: TGTGCCAGCAGTTACTCCTTGGCAGTAGCCAAAAACATTCAGTACTTC
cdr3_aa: CASSYSLAVAKNIQYF

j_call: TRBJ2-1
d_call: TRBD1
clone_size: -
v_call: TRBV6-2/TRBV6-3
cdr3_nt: TGTGCCAGCAGTCCCCTAGGACAGGGGGCTTGGTCCTACAATGAGCAGTTCTTC
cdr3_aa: CASSPLGQGAWSYNEQFF

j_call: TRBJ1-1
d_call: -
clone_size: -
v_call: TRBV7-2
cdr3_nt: TGTGCCAGCAGCTCAGGGAGATCGAACACTGAAGCTTTCTTT
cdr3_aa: CASSSGRSNTEAFF

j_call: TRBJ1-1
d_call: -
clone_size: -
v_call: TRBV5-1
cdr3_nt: TGCGCCAGCAGCAATCAGAGGCCCGGCACTGAAGCTTTCTTT
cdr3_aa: CASSNQRPGTEAFF

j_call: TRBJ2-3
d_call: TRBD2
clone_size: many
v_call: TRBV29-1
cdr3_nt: TGCAGCACAACTAGAGGACTAGCGGGAGGTGATACGCAGTATTTT
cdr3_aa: CSTTRGLAGGDTQYF

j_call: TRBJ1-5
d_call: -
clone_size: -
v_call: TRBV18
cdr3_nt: TGTGCCAGCTCACCACCAGGAAATAGCAATCAGCCCCAGCATTTT
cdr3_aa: CASSPPGNSNQPQHF

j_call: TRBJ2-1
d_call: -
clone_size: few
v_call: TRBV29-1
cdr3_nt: TGCAGCGTTGAACAGGCCCCCGGGGAGCAGTTCTTC
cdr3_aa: CSVEQAPGEQFF

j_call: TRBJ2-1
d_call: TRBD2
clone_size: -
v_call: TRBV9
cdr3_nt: TGTGCCAGCAGCGTAGGTGGACTAGCGGGAGGTAGTGAGCAGTTCTTC
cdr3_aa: CASSVGGLAGGSEQFF

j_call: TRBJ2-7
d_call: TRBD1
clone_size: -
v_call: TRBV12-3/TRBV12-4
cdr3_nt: TGTGCCAGCATGACAGGGGGATCCTACGAGCAGTACTTC
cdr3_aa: CASMTGGSYEQYF

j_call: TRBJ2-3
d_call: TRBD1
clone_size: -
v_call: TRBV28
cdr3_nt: TGTGCCAGCAGTGACTGGACAGGGCTCACAGATACGCAGTATTTT
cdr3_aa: CASSDWTGLTDTQYF

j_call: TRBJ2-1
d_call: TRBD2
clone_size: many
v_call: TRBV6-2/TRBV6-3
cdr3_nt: TGTGCCAGCTATCCTCCGGGACTAGCGGGGGCTAATGAGCAGTTCTTC
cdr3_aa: CASYPPGLAGANEQFF

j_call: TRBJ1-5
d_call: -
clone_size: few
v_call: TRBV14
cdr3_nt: TGTGCCAGCAGCCAAGCTGGTAAACAGCCCCAGCATTTT
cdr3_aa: CASSQAGKQPQHF

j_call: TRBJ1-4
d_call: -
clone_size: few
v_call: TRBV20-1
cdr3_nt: TGCAGTGCTAGTCCCACAGGGTGGACTAATGAAAAACTGTTTTTT
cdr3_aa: CSASPTGWTNEKLFF

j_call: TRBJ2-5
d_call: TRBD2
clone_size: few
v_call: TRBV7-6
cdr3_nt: TGTGCCAGCAGCTTCTCCGGGACTAGGGACTTTAGACGGAGAGAGACCCAGTACTTC
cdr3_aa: CASSFSGTRDFRRRETQYF

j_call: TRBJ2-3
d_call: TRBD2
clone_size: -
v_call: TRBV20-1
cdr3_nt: TGCAGTGCTGAGATAGCGGGAGGGCACGTGGATACGCAGTATTTT
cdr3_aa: CSAEIAGGHVDTQYF

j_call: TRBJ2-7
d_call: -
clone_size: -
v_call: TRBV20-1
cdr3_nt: TGCAGTGCTAGAGTTTGGCGGAGCCGAGCCTACGAGCAGTACTTC
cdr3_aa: CSARVWRSRAYEQYF

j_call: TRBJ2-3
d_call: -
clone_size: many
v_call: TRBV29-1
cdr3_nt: TGCAGCGTTGGACACTACACAGATACGCAGTATTTT
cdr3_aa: CSVGHYTDTQYF

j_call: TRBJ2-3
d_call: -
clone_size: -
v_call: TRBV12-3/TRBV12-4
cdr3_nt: TGTGCCAGCAGTTTAAGGAAAATCACAGATACGCAGTATTTT
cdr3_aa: CASSLRKITDTQYF

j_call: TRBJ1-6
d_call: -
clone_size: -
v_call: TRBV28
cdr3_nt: TGTGCCAGCAGTTTCGGGGCGTCACCCCTCCACTTT
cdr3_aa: CASSFGASPLHF

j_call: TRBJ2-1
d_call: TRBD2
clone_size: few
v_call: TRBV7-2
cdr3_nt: TGTGCCAGCAGCTTAGCGCTCGGGGGGAAAGATGTTGAGCAGTTCTTC
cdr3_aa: CASSLALGGKDVEQFF

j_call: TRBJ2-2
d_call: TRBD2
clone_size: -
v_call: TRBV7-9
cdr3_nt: TGTGCCAGCAGCCTTCCCGGGAGGGCCGGGGAGCTGTTTTTT
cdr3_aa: CASSLPGRAGELFF

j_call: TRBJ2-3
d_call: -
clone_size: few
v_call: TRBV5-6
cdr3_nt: TGTGCCAGCAACTTCGGGCAGGGCACAGATACGCAGTATTTT
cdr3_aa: CASNFGQGTDTQYF

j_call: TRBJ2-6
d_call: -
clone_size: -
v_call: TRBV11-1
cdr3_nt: TGTGCCAGCAGCTTAAGACCGCGGGGCCTGAATGCTGGGGCCAACGTCCTGACTTTC
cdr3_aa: CASSLRPRGLNAGANVLTF

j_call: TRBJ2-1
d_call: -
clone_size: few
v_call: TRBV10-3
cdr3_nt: TGTGCCATCAGTGATCCGTTGCAGGGTGGATACAATGAGCAGTTCTTC
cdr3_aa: CAISDPLQGGYNEQFF

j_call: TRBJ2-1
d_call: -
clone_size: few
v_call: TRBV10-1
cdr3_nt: TGCGCCAGCAGTGAGTCGAAGTGGTCAGCCTACAATGAGCAGTTCTTC
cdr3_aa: CASSESKWSAYNEQFF

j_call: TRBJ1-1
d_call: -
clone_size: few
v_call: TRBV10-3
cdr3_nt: TGTGCCATCAGCGTCTCAGGGGAGGTCACTGAAGCTTTCTTT
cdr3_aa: CAISVSGEVTEAFF

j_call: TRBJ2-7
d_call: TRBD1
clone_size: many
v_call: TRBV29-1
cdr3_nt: TGCAGCGTACGGACAGGGCGGTCCTACGAGCAGTACTTC
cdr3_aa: CSVRTGRSYEQYF

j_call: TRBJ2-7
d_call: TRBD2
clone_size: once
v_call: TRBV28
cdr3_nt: TGTGCCAGCAGTCCGACTAGCGGACCTTCCTACGAGCAGTACTTC
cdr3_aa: CASSPTSGPSYEQYF

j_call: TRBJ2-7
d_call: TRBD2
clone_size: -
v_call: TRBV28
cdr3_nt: TGTGCCAGCAGTTTCACTAGCGGGAGTGGGTACGAGCAGTACTTC
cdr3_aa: CASSFTSGSGYEQYF

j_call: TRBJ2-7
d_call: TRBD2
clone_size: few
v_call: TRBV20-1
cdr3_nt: TGCAGTGCTATGATTAGCGGGAGGGCTTTAGGCGAGCAGTACTTC
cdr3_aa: CSAMISGRALGEQYF

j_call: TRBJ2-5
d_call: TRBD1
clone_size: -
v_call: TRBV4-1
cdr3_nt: TGCGCCAGCAGCCGGGACAGGGCGGCGACCCAGTACTTC
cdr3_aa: CASSRDRAATQYF

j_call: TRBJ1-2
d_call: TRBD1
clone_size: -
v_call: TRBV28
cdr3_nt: TGTGCCAGCACAGGGGGCGGAAATGGCTACACCTTC
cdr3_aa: CASTGGGNGYTF

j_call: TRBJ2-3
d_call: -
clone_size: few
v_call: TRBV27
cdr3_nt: TGTGCCAGCAGTTTATCAAAAAGCACAGATACGCAGTATTTT
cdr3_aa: CASSLSKSTDTQYF

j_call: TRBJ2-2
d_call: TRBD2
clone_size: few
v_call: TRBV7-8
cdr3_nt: TGTGCCAGCTTACCGTTTGGGACTAGCGGGGGGCGGAGGACCGGGGAGCTGTTTTTT
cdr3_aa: CASLPFGTSGGRRTGELFF

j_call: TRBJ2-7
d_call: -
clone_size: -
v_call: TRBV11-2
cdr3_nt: TGTGCCAGCAGCTTAGATTTTCTGGGCCGCCCCTCCTACGAGCAGTACTTC
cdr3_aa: CASSLDFLGRPSYEQYF

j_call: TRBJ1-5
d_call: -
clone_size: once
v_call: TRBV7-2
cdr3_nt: TGTGCCAGCAGCTTAGGACGGTTGGGCCAGCCCCAGCATTTT
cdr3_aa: CASSLGRLGQPQHF

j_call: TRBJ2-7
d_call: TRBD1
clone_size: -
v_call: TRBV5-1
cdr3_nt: TGCGCCAGCAGGCCCGGACAGGGGTACTACGAGCAGTACTTC
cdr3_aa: CASRPGQGYYEQYF

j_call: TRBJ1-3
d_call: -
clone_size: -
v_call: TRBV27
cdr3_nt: TGTGCCAGCGGGTCAGGGGTTTTTGGAAACACCATATATTTT
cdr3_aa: CASGSGVFGNTIYF

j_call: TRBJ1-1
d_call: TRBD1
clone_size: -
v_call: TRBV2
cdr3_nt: TGTGCCAGCAGTGAAAGTCCCGCACAGGGGGACACTGAAGCTTTCTTT
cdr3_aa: CASSESPAQGDTEAFF